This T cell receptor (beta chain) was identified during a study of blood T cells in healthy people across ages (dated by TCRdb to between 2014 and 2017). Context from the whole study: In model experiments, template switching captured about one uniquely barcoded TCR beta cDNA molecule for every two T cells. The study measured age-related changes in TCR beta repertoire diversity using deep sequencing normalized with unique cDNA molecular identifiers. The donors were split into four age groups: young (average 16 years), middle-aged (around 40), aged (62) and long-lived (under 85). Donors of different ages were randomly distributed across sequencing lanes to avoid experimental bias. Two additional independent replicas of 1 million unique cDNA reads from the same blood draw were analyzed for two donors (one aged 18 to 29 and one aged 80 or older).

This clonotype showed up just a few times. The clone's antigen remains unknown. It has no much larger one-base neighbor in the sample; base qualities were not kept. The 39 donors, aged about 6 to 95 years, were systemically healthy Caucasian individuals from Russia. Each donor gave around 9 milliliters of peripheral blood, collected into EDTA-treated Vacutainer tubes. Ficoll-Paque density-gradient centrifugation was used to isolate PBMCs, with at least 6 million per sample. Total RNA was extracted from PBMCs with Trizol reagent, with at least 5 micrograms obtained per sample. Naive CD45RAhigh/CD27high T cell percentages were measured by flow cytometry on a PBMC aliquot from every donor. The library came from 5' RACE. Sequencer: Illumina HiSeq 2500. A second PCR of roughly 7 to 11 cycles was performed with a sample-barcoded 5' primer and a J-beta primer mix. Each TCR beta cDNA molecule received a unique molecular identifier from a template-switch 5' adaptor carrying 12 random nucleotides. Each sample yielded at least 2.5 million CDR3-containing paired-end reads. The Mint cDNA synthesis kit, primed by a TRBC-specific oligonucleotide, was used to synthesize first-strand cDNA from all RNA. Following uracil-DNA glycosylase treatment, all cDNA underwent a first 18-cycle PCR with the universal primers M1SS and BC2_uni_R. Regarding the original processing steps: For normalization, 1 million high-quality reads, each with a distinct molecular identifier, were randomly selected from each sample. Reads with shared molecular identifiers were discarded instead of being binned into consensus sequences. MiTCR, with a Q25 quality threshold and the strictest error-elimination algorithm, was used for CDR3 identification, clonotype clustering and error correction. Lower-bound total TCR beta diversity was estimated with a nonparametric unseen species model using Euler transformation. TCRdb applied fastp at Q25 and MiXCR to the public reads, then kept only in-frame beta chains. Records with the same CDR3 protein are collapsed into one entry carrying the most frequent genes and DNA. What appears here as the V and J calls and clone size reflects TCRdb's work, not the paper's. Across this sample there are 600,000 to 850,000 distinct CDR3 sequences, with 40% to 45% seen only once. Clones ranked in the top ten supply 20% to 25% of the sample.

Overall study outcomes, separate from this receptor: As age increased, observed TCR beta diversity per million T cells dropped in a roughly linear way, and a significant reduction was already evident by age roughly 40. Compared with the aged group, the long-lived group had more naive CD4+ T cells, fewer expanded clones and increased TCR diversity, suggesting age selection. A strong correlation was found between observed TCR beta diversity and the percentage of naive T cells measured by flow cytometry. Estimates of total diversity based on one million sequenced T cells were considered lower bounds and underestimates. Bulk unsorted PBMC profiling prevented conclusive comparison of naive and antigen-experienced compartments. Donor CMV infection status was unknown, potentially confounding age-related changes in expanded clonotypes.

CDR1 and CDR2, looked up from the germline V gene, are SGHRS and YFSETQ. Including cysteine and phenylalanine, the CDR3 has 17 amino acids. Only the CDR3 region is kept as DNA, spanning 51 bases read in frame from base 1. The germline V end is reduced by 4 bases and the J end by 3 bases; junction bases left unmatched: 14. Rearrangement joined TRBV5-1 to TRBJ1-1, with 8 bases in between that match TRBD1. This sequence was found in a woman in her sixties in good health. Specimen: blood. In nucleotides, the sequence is TGCGCCAGCAGCACCTCAGGGGGATCGACAGGGGACACTGAAGCTTTCTTT. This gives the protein CASSTSGGSTGDTEAFF.